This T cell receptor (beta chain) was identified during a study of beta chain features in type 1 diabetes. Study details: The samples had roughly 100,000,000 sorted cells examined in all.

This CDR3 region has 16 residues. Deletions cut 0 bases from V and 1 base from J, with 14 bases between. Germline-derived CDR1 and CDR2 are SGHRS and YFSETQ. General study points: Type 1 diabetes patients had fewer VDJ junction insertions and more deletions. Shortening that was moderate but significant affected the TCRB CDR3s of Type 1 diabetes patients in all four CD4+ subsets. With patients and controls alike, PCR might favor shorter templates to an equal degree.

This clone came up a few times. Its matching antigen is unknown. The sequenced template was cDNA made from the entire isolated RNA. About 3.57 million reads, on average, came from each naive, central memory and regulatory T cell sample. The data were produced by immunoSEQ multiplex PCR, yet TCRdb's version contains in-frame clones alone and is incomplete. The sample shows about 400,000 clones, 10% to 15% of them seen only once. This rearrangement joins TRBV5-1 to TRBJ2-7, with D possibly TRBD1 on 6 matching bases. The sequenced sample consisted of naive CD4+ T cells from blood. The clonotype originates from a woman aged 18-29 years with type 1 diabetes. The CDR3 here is CASSLAAGTLSYEQYF. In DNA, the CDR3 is TGCGCCAGCAGCTTGGCCGCAGGGACACTTTCCTACGAGCAGTACTTC.